This T cell receptor beta chain comes out of a study of T cell responses to AZD1222 COVID-19 vaccine. Study-wide findings and caveats: The donor cohort was predominantly white British with a female majority, and clonal diversity may have been underestimated. Reportedly, nearly half of unique spike TCRs recognized epitopes outside B.1.351/B.1.1.7 mutations.

In the case of this clone: Its antigen remains unidentified.

This CDR3 is built from 17 residues. V was clipped by 0 bases and J by 4 bases; unmatched bases: 10. Germline V gene data show CDR1 as MGHRA and CDR2 as YSYEKL. Using immunoSEQ multiplex PCR, the repertoire was profiled, and TCRdb retains in-frame clones only, with some absent. The data hold around 95,000 clones, with around 90% observed a single time. V usage is TRBV4-1 and J usage is TRBJ2-3; TRBD2 aligns across 7 bases. The clonotype originates from an adult in good health. Sample: peripheral blood, taken on day 0 of AZD1222 vaccination. The CDR3 DNA follows: TGCGCCAGCAGCCAAGATAGGGGTGGACTAGTACCAGATACGCAGTATTTT. Translating it yields CASSQDRGGLVPDTQYF.